This T cell receptor beta chain was sequenced during a study of CD8+CD57+ T cells in acquired aplastic anemia. The TCR beta profiling, which covered VDJ combination and CDR3 sequence, was carried out using genomic DNA as the template. TCRdb redid the calling of the reads with MiXCR, one entry per CDR3 protein. The sample lists some 280,000 distinct CDR3 sequences, 55% to 60% seen once, with 7.5% to 9% in the top ten. Germline lookup yields CDR1 DFQATT and CDR2 SNEGSKA (reference sequence). The germline V and J ends were trimmed by 6 bases and 7 bases, with 15 bases remaining between them. CDR3 length equals 12 residues.

The material sequenced was sorted CD4+, CD8+, or CD8+CD57+ T cells (not recorded which) from PBMCs. The rearrangement links TRBV20-1 to TRBJ1-2; D is undetermined. The receptor was isolated from a human donor with severe aplastic anemia or a healthy control (not recorded which). The CDR3 DNA is TGCAGTGCCCTTCAGGAACTAGGTGGCTACACCTTC. This encodes CSALQELGGYTF.